The present TCR beta chain was sequenced within a study of CXCR3-negative and CXCR3-positive naive CD8 T cells. Notes on the study in general: TRB CDR3 hydrophobicity was greater in CXCR3-positive naive cells than in CXCR3-negative naive cells. Diversity was high in both naive subsets and much lower in memory cells. TRBV-TRBJ usage matched between naive CXCR3-negative and CXCR3-positive cells but not between memory cells.

CDR3 length: 17 amino acids. Germline V gene sequence: CDR1 SGDLS, CDR2 YYNGEE. As to this clonotype: What it binds is not known.

The authors made the TRB cDNA libraries by 5' RACE using UMI labels. From the 5' RACE reads, TCRdb lists one entry per CDR3 protein and no DNA. The sample holds 130,000 or so distinct CDR3 sequences. 250,000 to 350,000 cells per CD8+ T cell subset were flow-sorted in triplicate. The authors gated naive CD8+ T cells as CD45RO-CCR7+CD27+CD95-. The sample comprised naive CXCR3+ CD8+ T cells from blood. Subset noted: CD45RO-CCR7+CD27+CD95- naive CD8+ T cells expressing CXCR3 (TNR3+). The receptor was derived from a human donor in good health. Some clones in this sample may be carry-over from other donors' samples. V is TRBV9 and J is TRBJ2-1; absent DNA, TCRdb's TRBD2 call cannot be checked. The CDR3 reads CASSQTGGNPSYNEQFF.